A single sample gave rise to the 11 T cell receptor beta chains below, sequenced in a study of blood T cells in healthy people across ages. Through a sample-barcoded 5' primer and a J-beta primer mix, a second PCR was run for roughly 7 to 11 cycles. Via MiXCR, TCRdb re-called the 5' RACE reads, giving one row per CDR3 protein. Altogether about a million distinct CDR3 sequences are present, under 40% being singletons, with the ten largest covering 10% to 15%. The sequencing sample was made of blood. Source of these receptors: a man aged 18 to 35 in good health.

This chain uses TRBV4-1 with TRBJ1-2, with 7 bases matching TRBD1. Germline lookup yields CDR1 MGHRA and CDR2 YSYEKL. The CDR3 contains 14 residues. Trimming took 5 bases from V and 4 from J; bases not matched to a gene: 7. The CDR3, as DNA: TGCGCCAGCAGCAATATCGGGACAGCCTATGGCTACACCTTC. Encoded protein: CASSNIGTAYGYTF.

A single count supports this clonotype. The J gene is TRBJ1-1, the V gene TRBV20-1, with D possibly TRBD1 on 5 matching bases. The CDR3 extends over 14 amino acids. Germline V gives CDR1 DFQATT, CDR2 SNEGSKA (reference sequence). The V end was cut by 0 bases, the J end by 3 bases, with 11 bases between. Here the CDR3 DNA reads TGCAGTGCTAGAGATGGCGTGGGGGACACTGAAGCTTTCTTT. It yields the protein CSARDGVGDTEAFF.

This clonotype turned up a few times. The chain links TRBV7-2 to TRBJ2-3, with 8 bases identical to TRBD1. The J segment lost 2 bases and the V segment lost 4 bases, leaving 5 bases of the junction unmatched. The CDR3 runs to 15 residues. Germline CDR1 SGHTA, CDR2 FQGNSA. In DNA, the CDR3 is TGTGCCAGCAGCTCGGGACAGGAGGACACAGATACGCAGTATTTT. Protein: CASSSGQEDTDTQYF.

This clonotype was seen a handful of times. V usage is TRBV20-1 and J usage is TRBJ1-1, with D possibly matching TRBD1 (6 bases). The CDR3 contains 17 residues. CDR1 and CDR2 from the germline V gene are DFQATT and SNEGSKA (reference sequence). Trimming shortened V by 5 bases and J by 6 bases, and 28 bases separated the two germline ends. The CDR3 DNA is TGCAGTGCTCCCCCTCGGGGCAGGGATGACAGGCGGCCTGAAGCTTTCTTT. Its translation is CSAPPRGRDDRRPEAFF.

Only a few counts were recorded for this clonotype. The rearrangement uses TRBV4-1 and TRBJ1-3; no reliable D call. This CDR3 comprises 13 residues. Germline values: CDR1 MGHRA, CDR2 YSYEKL. Trimming left V 2 bases short and J 4 bases short, with 6 bases between. CDR3: CASSQLSGNTIYF. The CDR3 nucleotides are TGCGCCAGCAGCCAACTGTCAGGAAACACCATATATTTT.

This clonotype has more than one count but fewer than ten. V is TRBV10-3 and J is TRBJ2-7, with 10 bases matching TRBD1. CDR1 ENHRY and CDR2 SYGVKD come from the germline V gene. V was clipped by 2 bases and J by 2 bases; unmatched bases: 0. The CDR3 totals 14 residues. CDR3 loop: CAISEGQGAYEQYF. The CDR3 nucleotides are TGTGCCATCAGTGAGGGACAGGGGGCCTACGAGCAGTACTTC.

The chain employs TRBV7-2 and TRBJ2-4; D is possibly TRBD1 (6 bases). CDR3 length equals 17 residues. The V and J ends lost 2 bases and 0 bases respectively, with 14 bases between them. Germline CDR1 and CDR2: SGHTA and FQGNSA. Written as DNA, the CDR3 is TGTGCCAGCAGCTTATACTCAGGGACAATAGCCAAAAACATTCAGTACTTC. Its translation is CASSLYSGTIAKNIQYF.

In its sample, this clonotype was seen a few times. The chain has TRBV4-2 and TRBJ1-5; D is unresolved. This CDR3 has 16 amino acids. Germline assignment: CDR1 LGHNA and CDR2 YNFKEQ. V was clipped by 3 bases and J by 0 bases, with 12 bases between them. CDR3 coding DNA: TGTGCCAGCAGCCAGGACGGGGAGGATAGCAATCAGCCCCAGCATTTT. It specifies CASSQDGEDSNQPQHF.

This clonotype was found a few times. The CDR3, as DNA: TGTGCCACCAGCATATCTAATCAGGCTCGTACCTACAATGAGCAGTTCTTC. Residues: CATSISNQARTYNEQFF. This rearrangement joins TRBV15 to TRBJ2-1; no clear D gene. CDR1 is LNHNV, CDR2 YYDKDF, per germline (reference sequence). This CDR3 has 17 amino acids. The V end lost 4 bases, the J end lost 2 bases, and 18 bases lay between the germline ends.

This clonotype was observed a few times. The chain is built from TRBV7-2 and TRBJ1-2; D perhaps matches TRBD1 (6 bases). CDR1 and CDR2 from the germline V gene are SGHTA and FQGNSA. CDR3 size: 15 residues. With 3 bases removed from V and 5 bases from J, the gap between germline ends came to 16 bases. The CDR3, as DNA: TGTGCCAGCAGCTTGAGGACAGCGGATGAATATGGCTACACCTTC. It codes for CASSLRTADEYGYTF.

At least ten counts were recorded for this clonotype. The gene calls are TRBV5-1 and TRBJ2-7; D may be TRBD2 (5 bases). Germline lookup yields CDR1 SGHRS and CDR2 YFSETQ. This CDR3 region has 16 residues. Trimming removed 4 bases at V and 3 bases at J, with 20 bases between. Written as DNA, the CDR3 is TGCGCCAGCAGCCGTGACTCGGACGGAGGATACTACGAGCAGTACTTC. Protein sequence: CASSRDSDGGYYEQYF.